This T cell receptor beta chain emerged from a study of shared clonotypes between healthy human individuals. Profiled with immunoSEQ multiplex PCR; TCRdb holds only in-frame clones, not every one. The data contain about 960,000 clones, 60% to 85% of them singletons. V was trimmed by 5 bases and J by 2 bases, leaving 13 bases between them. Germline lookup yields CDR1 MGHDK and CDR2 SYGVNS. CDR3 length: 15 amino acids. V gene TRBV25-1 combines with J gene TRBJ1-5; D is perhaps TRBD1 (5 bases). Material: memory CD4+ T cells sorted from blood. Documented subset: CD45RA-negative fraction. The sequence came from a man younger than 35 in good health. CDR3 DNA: TGTGCCAGCAGTTCTCAGGGAACGGGCAATCAGCCCCAGCATTTT. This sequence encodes CASSSQGTGNQPQHF.